Listed below are T cell receptor beta chains from one sample, sequenced in a study of blood T cell repertoires in COVID-19. This table comes from immunoSEQ multiplex PCR, and its TCRdb copy is limited to in-frame clones, with some not included. This table has about 110,000 clones, more than 80% appearing once. The sequenced sample was peripheral blood. The source is a woman of 80 years or more with acute or convalescent COVID-19. Both conserved end residues are part of each CDR3. The D gene is left open where the match is weak. Clone size appears in some rows only: once, few, many, or a class for an expanded clone.

size | J | D | V | CDR3 | DNA
NA | TRBJ2-5 | TRBD1 | TRBV27 | CASSFTGTGGKETQYF | TGTGCCAGCAGTTTCACCGGGACAGGGGGTAAAGAGACCCAGTACTTC
once | TRBJ2-7 | TRBD1 | TRBV6-5 | CASRAGTGNSYEQYF | TGTGCCAGCAGAGCAGGGACAGGGAACTCCTACGAGCAGTACTTC
NA | TRBJ1-3 | TRBD1 | TRBV5-1 | CASRQGATPGNTIYF | TGCGCCAGCAGACAGGGGGCGACTCCTGGAAACACCATATATTTT
few | TRBJ1-1 | NA | TRBV25-1 | CASSEYRDRWENTEAFF | TGTGCCAGCAGTGAATACCGAGACAGGTGGGAGAACACTGAAGCTTTCTTT
NA | TRBJ1-4 | TRBD1 | TRBV11-3 | CASSLDPGTGVEKLFF | TGTGCCAGCAGCTTAGACCCCGGGACAGGGGTAGAAAAACTGTTTTTT
NA | TRBJ1-2 | TRBD1 | TRBV27 | CASSLTEAGGYYGYTF | TGTGCCAGCAGTTTAACCGAGGCAGGGGGGTACTATGGCTACACCTTC
NA | TRBJ2-5 | TRBD1 | TRBV6-5 | CASTRDRGRGETQYF | TGTGCCAGCACCCGGGACAGGGGGCGAGGCGAGACCCAGTACTTC
NA | TRBJ2-2 | NA | TRBV7-9 | CATTWTANTGELFF | TGTGCCACTACATGGACAGCGAACACCGGGGAGCTGTTTTTT
NA | TRBJ1-2 | NA | TRBV3-1/TRBV3-2 | CASGSGGAYNYGYTF | TGTGCCAGCGGTTCTGGGGGGGCCTATAACTATGGCTACACCTTC
NA | TRBJ2-3 | NA | TRBV5-1 | CASSRVGAAGTDTQYF | TGCGCCAGCAGCCGAGTGGGGGCAGCTGGCACAGATACGCAGTATTTT
NA | TRBJ2-3 | TRBD2 | TRBV7-2 | CASSLEASGGAADTQYF | TGTGCCAGCAGCTTGGAGGCTTCCGGGGGGGCGGCAGATACGCAGTATTTT
NA | TRBJ2-5 | TRBD1 | TRBV7-9 | CASSSTGTGQETQYF | TGTGCCAGCAGCTCAACTGGGACAGGACAAGAGACCCAGTACTTC
once | TRBJ2-3 | TRBD2 | TRBV24-1 | CATSDWTSGVTDTQYF | TGTGCCACCAGTGATTGGACTAGCGGGGTTACAGATACGCAGTATTTT
NA | TRBJ2-5 | NA | TRBV29-1 | CSVDLPETQYF | TGCAGCGTTGATCTCCCAGAGACCCAGTACTTC
NA | TRBJ2-3 | NA | TRBV6-5 | CASSYSRETDTQYF | TGTGCCAGCAGTTATAGCCGGGAAACAGATACGCAGTATTTT
NA | TRBJ1-5 | NA | TRBV11-2 | CASSLEGVSWPQHF | TGTGCCAGCAGCTTAGAGGGAGTGTCATGGCCCCAGCATTTT
NA | TRBJ1-2 | TRBD1 | TRBV5-1 | CASTITGTGSNYGYTF | TGCGCAAGCACGATAACCGGGACAGGCAGCAACTATGGCTACACCTTC
NA | TRBJ1-5 | NA | TRBV4-3 | CASSQESRGNQPQHF | TGCGCCAGCAGCCAAGAGAGCAGGGGCAATCAGCCCCAGCATTTT
NA | TRBJ1-5 | TRBD1 | TRBV28 | CASSLGRGLYQPQHF | TGTGCCAGCAGTTTAGGCAGGGGGCTTTATCAGCCCCAGCATTTT
few | TRBJ2-3 | TRBD2 | TRBV6-2/TRBV6-3 | CASSYPGLAGGYSTDTQYF | TGTGCCAGCAGTTACCCCGGACTAGCGGGGGGGTACAGCACAGATACGCAGTATTTT
once | TRBJ2-7 | NA | TRBV21-1 | CASSKTGGPYEQYF | TGTGCCAGCAGCAAAACCGGCGGGCCCTACGAGCAGTACTTC
few | TRBJ1-2 | NA | TRBV10-3 | CAITLRPDSGYTF | TGTGCCATCACCTTACGACCCGACTCGGGCTACACCTTC
NA | TRBJ2-7 | NA | TRBV5-5 | CASSLGGDGYEQYF | TGTGCCAGCAGCTTGGGCGGGGACGGGTACGAGCAGTACTTC
once | TRBJ1-4 | TRBD1 | TRBV7-6 | CASSRDSSTNEKLFF | TGTGCCAGCAGCCGGGACAGCTCAACTAATGAAAAACTGTTTTTT
NA | TRBJ1-2 | NA | TRBV6-2/TRBV6-3 | CASSPSGRRNYGYTF | TGTGCCAGCAGTCCCAGTGGGAGACGGAACTATGGCTACACCTTC
NA | TRBJ2-1 | TRBD1 | TRBV24-1 | CATSDRDRVGYNEQFF | TGTGCCACCAGTGACAGGGACAGGGTGGGTTACAATGAGCAGTTCTTC